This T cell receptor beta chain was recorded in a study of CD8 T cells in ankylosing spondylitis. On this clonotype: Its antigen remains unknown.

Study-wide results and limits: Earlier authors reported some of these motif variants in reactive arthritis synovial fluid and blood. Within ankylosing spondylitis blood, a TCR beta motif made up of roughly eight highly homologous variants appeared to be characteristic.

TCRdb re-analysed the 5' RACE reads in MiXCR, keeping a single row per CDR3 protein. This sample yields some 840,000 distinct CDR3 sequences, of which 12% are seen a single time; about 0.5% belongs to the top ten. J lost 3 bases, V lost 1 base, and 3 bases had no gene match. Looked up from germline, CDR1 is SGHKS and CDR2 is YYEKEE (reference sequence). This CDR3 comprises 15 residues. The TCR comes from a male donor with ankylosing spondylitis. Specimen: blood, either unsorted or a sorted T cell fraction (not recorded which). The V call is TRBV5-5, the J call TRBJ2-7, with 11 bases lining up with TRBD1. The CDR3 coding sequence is TGTGCCAGCAGCTTGAAAGGGACAGGGGGCTACGAGCAGTACTTC. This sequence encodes CASSLKGTGGYEQYF.